This T cell receptor (beta chain) stems from a study of CD8 T cells in Susac syndrome. Germline assignment: CDR1 DFQATT and CDR2 SNEGSKA (reference sequence). The CDR3 sequence is 12 residues long. Germline trimming cut 6 bases from V and 4 bases from J; bases unmatched to any gene: 5. The sequenced target, TCR beta, came from blood CD8+ and CD4+ T cells. Bulk CD8+ and CD4+ cells came from magnetic negative isolation; CD8+ TEMRA by FACS. Study-wide findings and caveats: By the study's own acknowledgment, its TCR sequencing and HLA analysis included relatively few individuals.

Of note for this clonotype: The antigen remains undetermined.

Roughly 0.45 to 1 ug RNA was reverse transcribed with random hexamers. Amplification of TCR beta CDR3 used immunoSEQ multiplex PCR across 54 Vbeta and 13 Jbeta. Each CDR3 protein is one row after TCRdb ran MiXCR on the immunoSEQ multiplex PCR reads. The sample has about 140,000 distinct CDR3 sequences, about 93% seen once. This sequence originates from a human donor in good health. The source material was CD8+ T cells from PBMCs. The genes are TRBV20-1 and TRBJ1-2, with 7 bases that match TRBD1. The CDR3 protein is CSASDRSYGYTF. CDR3 nucleotides: TGCAGTGCCTCGGACAGGTCCTATGGCTACACCTTC.